This T cell receptor beta chain emerged from a study of response to subunit inactivated influenza vaccine. Overall study results and limits: Authors suggested few new T cells are recruited by each seasonal influenza vaccination.

This clonotype has just a few counts. Its antigen is as yet unknown. The CDR3 covers 14 residues. V dropped 5 bases and J dropped 6 bases, with 13 bases sitting between them. Germline V gives CDR1 SEHNR, CDR2 FQNEAQ (reference sequence). In TCRdb, the RT-PCR reads were re-called with MiXCR into one record per CDR3 protein. The sample lists about 500,000 distinct CDR3 sequences, 13% seen once, with around 13% in the top ten. The source material was PBMCs from blood, sampled about 6 weeks after vaccination. This clonotype was obtained from a middle-aged man who received an inactivated influenza vaccine. The V and J genes are TRBV7-9 and TRBJ2-2, with D possibly TRBD1 on 6 matching bases. The CDR3 nucleotides are TGTGCCAGCAGCCAACGTACAGGGCCCGGGGAGCTGTTTTTT. Translated, it gives CASSQRTGPGELFF.